What follows are 23 T cell receptor beta chains derived from one specimen sequenced in a study of CD8+CD57+ T cells in acquired aplastic anemia. Using genomic DNA as the template, TCR beta VDJ and CDR3 profiling was carried out. Using its own MiXCR run on the reads, TCRdb lists one record per CDR3 protein. The sample records about 210,000 distinct CDR3 sequences, over 60% being singletons. The specimen was sorted CD4+, CD8+, or CD8+CD57+ T cells (not recorded which) from PBMCs. The receptors stem from a human donor in good health.

Many counts were recorded for this clonotype. CDR3 protein: CASSQDDGAPGSYEQYF. In DNA, the CDR3 is TGCGCCAGCAGCCAAGATGACGGCGCCCCAGGGTCCTACGAGCAGTACTTC. J is TRBJ2-7 and V is TRBV4-1; possibly TRBD1 for D (5 bases). Germline lookup yields CDR1 MGHRA and CDR2 YSYEKL. V was cut by 0 bases and J by 1 base, with 16 bases left in between. The CDR3 spans 17 residues.

The chain carries TRBV19 and TRBJ1-1, with D possibly matching TRBD1 (5 bases). V shed 9 bases and J shed 3 bases, with 17 bases lying between them. The CDR3 is 14 residues long. Germline V gene sequence: CDR1 LNHDA, CDR2 SQIVND (reference sequence). In nucleotides, the CDR3 is TGTGCCAGCAGCTTGAGGCAGGGCGACACTGAAGCTTTCTTT. This gives the protein CASSLRQGDTEAFF.

To note about this clonotype: One junction end disagrees with the germline gene, perhaps due to a read error. The CDR3 DNA follows: TGTGCTAGCAGCTGGGACAGGAGGGAGACCCAGTACTTC. Translated, it gives CASSWDRRETQYF. V and J are TRBV7-7 and TRBJ2-5, with 8 nucleotides matching TRBD1. This CDR3 contains 13 residues. Germline V gene lookup returns CDR1 SSHAT and CDR2 FNYEAQ (reference sequence). Full variable domain (rest looked up from reference TRBV7-7 and TRBJ2-5): GAGVSQSPRYKVTKRGQDVTLRCDPISSHATLYWYQQALGQGPEFLTYFNYEAQPDKSGLPSDRFSAERPEGSISTLTIQRTEQRDSAMYRCASSWDRRETQYFGPGTRLLVL.

The chain joins TRBV19 to TRBJ1-1; 7 bases line up with TRBD1. CDR3 length: 15 residues. Germline V gene lookup returns CDR1 LNHDA and CDR2 SQIVND (reference sequence). Trimming took 5 bases from V and 1 from J; bases not matched to a gene: 7. The CDR3 DNA reads as TGTGCCAGTAGTTATAACAGGGGACAGAACACTGAAGCTTTCTTT. This encodes CASSYNRGQNTEAFF.

This chain joins TRBV19 and TRBJ1-4; 9 nucleotides line up with TRBD1. The CDR3 sequence is 15 residues long. Trimming cost V 6 bases and J 5 bases; bases outside gene matches: 7. Germline V gene data show CDR1 as LNHDA and CDR2 as SQIVND (reference sequence). The CDR3 DNA reads TGTGCCAGTAGGCAACAGGGGGCTGGAAATGAAAAACTGTTTTTT. Protein: CASRQQGAGNEKLFF.

The rearrangement uses TRBV7-9 and TRBJ1-4; D gene unclear. Trimming stripped 3 bases from V and 0 bases from J, with 8 bases between. The CDR3 spans 15 residues. Germline V gene sequence: CDR1 SEHNR, CDR2 FQNEAQ (reference sequence). CDR3 amino acids: CASSLVGATNEKLFF. The CDR3 DNA follows: TGTGCCAGCAGCTTGGTCGGTGCAACTAATGAAAAACTGTTTTTT.

J is TRBJ2-7 and V is TRBV20-1; D is ambiguous. This CDR3 region has 14 residues. Germline CDR1 is DFQATT and CDR2 is SNEGSKA (reference sequence). The germline V and J ends were trimmed by 0 bases and 4 bases, with 13 bases remaining between them. In nucleotides, the CDR3 is TGCAGTGCTAGAGATCGCCAGGTTCTATACGAGCAGTACTTC. It yields the protein CSARDRQVLYEQYF.

The rearrangement joins TRBV4-1 to TRBJ2-3; 10 nucleotides agree with TRBD2. Germline V gene sequence: CDR1 MGHRA, CDR2 YSYEKL. The CDR3 is made up of 18 amino acids. V lost 0 bases, J lost 2 bases, and 8 bases stayed unmatched. CDR3 residues: CASSQEPPLAGVTDTQYF. The DNA of the CDR3 is TGCGCCAGCAGCCAAGAACCCCCCCTAGCGGGGGTCACAGATACGCAGTATTTT.

This clonotype has just a few counts. CDR3 sequence (DNA): TGTGCCAGCAGCTGGGGACAGGGGGTCACTGAAGCTTTCTTT. This sequence encodes CASSWGQGVTEAFF. The chain joins TRBV7-8 to TRBJ1-1; TRBD1 matches at 11 bases. Germline CDR1 is SGHVS and CDR2 is FQNEAQ. J was trimmed by 4 bases and V by 4 bases; bases with no gene match: 2. The length of the CDR3 is 14 residues.

The chain joins TRBV4-1 to TRBJ1-1; D gene uncertain. The CDR3 is 14 residues long. Germline CDR1 and CDR2: MGHRA and YSYEKL. Trimming stripped 1 base from V and 3 bases from J, with 9 bases between. The CDR3 reads CASSQVSRHTEAFF. The CDR3, as DNA: TGCGCCAGCAGCCAAGTTTCACGGCACACTGAAGCTTTCTTT.

The genes are TRBV10-3 and TRBJ1-1, with D maybe TRBD1 (5 bases). The germline V gene has CDR1 ENHRY and CDR2 SYGVKD. The CDR3 has 12 amino acids. Trimming took 4 bases from V and 5 from J, leaving 8 bases between them. The CDR3 reads CAISGGGTEAFF. The DNA of the CDR3 is TGTGCCATCAGTGGGGGGGGGACTGAAGCTTTCTTT.

A note on this clonotype: Being one base from a much bigger clone, this may be a read error. The chain uses TRBV7-2 and TRBJ2-7, with unresolved D. The CDR3 is 16 residues long. The germline V gene encodes CDR1 SGHTA and CDR2 FQGNSA. V gave up 6 bases and J gave up 0 bases, with 18 bases separating them. The CDR3 protein is CASSATPGLSSYEQYF. Here the CDR3 DNA reads TGTGCCAGCAGTGCCACCCCCGGCCTCAGCTCCTACGAGCAGTACTTC.

This clonotype was recorded at least ten times. The V call is TRBV11-1, the J call TRBJ1-6, with D possibly being TRBD1 (6 bases). CDR3 length equals 17 residues. Germline CDR1 is SGHAT and CDR2 is FQDESV (reference sequence). With 0 bases removed from V and 10 bases from J, the gap between germline ends came to 19 bases. The DNA for the CDR3 is TGTGCCAGCAGCTTAGCCGTAGGGGGATCCAGACGATCACCCCTCCACTTT. Translated, it gives CASSLAVGGSRRSPLHF.

This clonotype has just a few counts. The J gene is TRBJ2-7, the V gene TRBV2, with a possible D match to TRBD2 (5 bases). CDR1 SNHLY and CDR2 FYNNEI come from the germline V gene. The CDR3 is 13 amino acids. The germline V and J ends were trimmed by 6 bases and 7 bases, with 16 bases remaining between them. The CDR3 protein is CASRVEVWEEQYF. The CDR3 nucleotides are TGTGCCAGCAGGGTGGAGGTTTGGGAGGAGCAGTACTTC.

In this sample, this clonotype turned up many times. The rearrangement joins TRBV20-1 to TRBJ2-2, with 10 bases that match TRBD2. J gave up 6 bases and V 1 base, and 5 bases lay outside the gene matches. Germline-derived CDR1 and CDR2 are DFQATT and SNEGSKA (reference sequence). CDR3 size: 15 residues. This chain's CDR3 is CSARGLAGAAGELFF. CDR3 nucleotide sequence: TGCAGTGCTAGAGGGCTAGCGGGAGCCGCCGGGGAGCTGTTTTTT.

The genes are TRBV10-3 and TRBJ1-2, with 7 bases aligning to TRBD1. The CDR3 length is 14 residues. CDR1 is ENHRY and CDR2 is SYGVKD in the germline V gene. V shed 6 bases and J 3 bases; nucleotides not matched to a gene: 7. The CDR3 protein is CAIRGAGGDYGYTF. As DNA, the CDR3 is TGTGCCATCAGAGGGGCAGGGGGAGACTATGGCTACACCTTC.

The CDR3 reads CASSLRDRLNTEAFF. Here the CDR3 DNA reads TGTGCCAGCAGCTTAAGGGACAGGTTGAACACTGAAGCTTTCTTT. The genes are TRBV7-8 and TRBJ1-1, with 8 bases identical to TRBD1. Unmatched junction bases numbered 2, after V lost 2 bases and J lost 0 bases. The CDR3 has 15 amino acids. CDR1 is SGHVS, CDR2 FQNEAQ, per germline.

The DNA of the CDR3 is TGCAGTGCTAGATTACAGGGGTTGTCAGATACGCAGTATTTT. This encodes CSARLQGLSDTQYF. The genes are TRBV20-1 and TRBJ2-3; TRBD1 matches 7 bases. CDR3 length equals 14 residues. The junction had 6 bases not matched to a gene; V was cut back by 2 bases and J by 4 bases. In germline, CDR1 is DFQATT, CDR2 SNEGSKA (reference sequence).

The V and J genes are TRBV6-6 and TRBJ2-2; 12 bases line up with TRBD2. The germline gives CDR1 MNHNY, CDR2 SVGAGI (reference sequence). The CDR3 consists of 17 residues. With 2 bases clipped from V and 7 bases from J, the junction kept 8 bases outside the gene matches. CDR3 protein: CASSYPTSGRGHGELFF. The CDR3 DNA reads TGTGCCAGCAGTTACCCGACTAGCGGGAGAGGCCACGGGGAGCTGTTTTTT.

The chain is built from TRBV7-8 and TRBJ2-7; a possible D gene is TRBD2 (6 bases). In germline, CDR1 is SGHVS, CDR2 FQNEAQ. Trimming left V 6 bases short and J 0 bases short, with 15 bases between. The CDR3 spans 15 residues. CDR3 amino acids: CASSSRDSSSYEQYF. CDR3 coding DNA: TGTGCCAGCAGTTCACGGGACTCCAGCTCCTACGAGCAGTACTTC.

For this clonotype: Mismatch with germline at one junction end may stem from a read error. The rearrangement links TRBV30 to TRBJ1-1; D might be TRBD1 (6 bases). Looked up from germline, CDR1 is GTSNPN and CDR2 is SVGIG (reference sequence). The CDR3 is 13 amino acids. This chain's CDR3 is CAWDVSGGTGAFF. CDR3 nucleotides: TGTGCCTGGGACGTATCGGGGGGCACTGGAGCTTTCTTT.

This clonotype was counted only a few times. This chain connects TRBV5-1 to TRBJ2-7, with D hard to call. CDR3 length: 10 residues. Trimming removed 4 bases at V and 5 bases at J, with 4 bases between. The V gene's germline CDR1 is SGHRS and CDR2 YFSETQ. The CDR3 bases are TGCGCCAGCAGCAGGAACGAGCAGTACTTC. Translated: CASSRNEQYF.

This clonotype was observed a single time. This sequence joins TRBV7-8 and TRBJ2-7, with 8 bases identical to TRBD1. Unmatched junction bases numbered 8, after V lost 5 bases and J lost 2 bases. Per germline, CDR1 SGHVS and CDR2 FQNEAQ. The CDR3 consists of 15 residues. The CDR3 region has the DNA TGTGCCAGCAGCCAAAGGGACAGGTTAACCTACGAGCAGTACTTC. Translated: CASSQRDRLTYEQYF.